These 3 T cell receptor beta chains were sequenced from one sample in a study of blood T cell repertoires in COVID-19. The protocol was immunoSEQ multiplex PCR, while the TCRdb copy is restricted to in-frame clones and leaves out a portion. The sample contains around 330,000 clones, roughly 90% of which appear only once. The sequencing sample was made of PBMCs or T cells enriched from blood (not recorded which). The receptors were sampled from a man in his sixties who had recovered from COVID-19.

This sequence joins TRBV11-2 and TRBJ2-1, with TRBD1 as a possible D gene (6 bases). The V gene lost 4 bases and the J gene lost 7 bases, with 17 bases spanning the gap. The germline V gene encodes CDR1 SGHAT and CDR2 FQNNGV. The CDR3 runs 15 residues. The CDR3 reads CASSSLQGSGNEQFF. The CDR3 DNA follows: TGTGCCAGCAGCTCCTTACAGGGCTCAGGGAATGAGCAGTTCTTC.

The sample holds one count of this clone. The rearrangement links TRBV30 to TRBJ1-6; maybe TRBD1 (6 bases). The CDR3 totals 11 residues. From germline, CDR1 is GTSNPN and CDR2 SVGIG (reference sequence). Trimming removed 1 base from V and 13 bases from J, with 8 bases in between. CDR3 sequence: CAWSDRAPLHF. The CDR3 bases are TGTGCCTGGAGTGACAGGGCGCCCCTCCACTTT.

The gene calls are TRBV2 and TRBJ1-2; perhaps TRBD1 as D (6 bases). Deletions cut 5 bases from V and 6 bases from J, with 10 bases between. The CDR3 spans 12 residues. Germline CDR1 reads SNHLY; CDR2 reads FYNNEI. The CDR3 DNA reads as TGTGCCAGCAGTCCGGACAGACATGGCTACACCTTC. Translating gives CASSPDRHGYTF. Looking up the rest from reference TRBV2 and TRBJ1-2 gives the full variable domain: EPEVTQTPSHQVTQMGQEVILRCVPISNHLYFYWYRQILGQKVEFLVSFYNNEISEKSEIFDDQFSVERPDGSNFTLKIRSTKLEDSAMYFCASSPDRHGYTFGSGTRLTVV.